This is a list of T cell receptor beta chains from one sample in a study of radiation and T cells in renal cell carcinoma. Sequenced by immunoSEQ multiplex PCR; TCRdb stores in-frame clones only, minus some. The data show 130,000 to 150,000 clones, with around nine tenths seen just once and around 13% held by the top ten. Sequences were derived from blood, sampled from a patient whose treatment included radiotherapy and nephrectomy. The receptors here all came from a woman in her 50s with renal cell carcinoma. The CDR3 runs from the conserved cysteine through the conserved F or W. D genes are given only for firm matches. Some rows have no size entry. The others give once, few or many, or a class for an expanded clone.

clone size: NA; J gene: TRBJ2-5; V gene: TRBV7-2; D gene: TRBD2; CDR3 DNA: TGTGCCAGCAGCTTATCTGCGGGAGTACAAGAGACCCAGTACTTC; CDR3 protein: CASSLSAGVQETQYF
clone size: NA; J gene: TRBJ1-1; V gene: TRBV5-8; D gene: NA; CDR3 DNA: TGTGCCAGCAGCCAGACCTCGAGGGTGGCCACAGCTTTCTTT; CDR3 protein: CASSQTSRVATAFF
clone size: NA; J gene: TRBJ1-4; V gene: TRBV29-1; D gene: NA; CDR3 DNA: TGCAGCGTCCAGAGGGGGAGTTCAGGGAAACTGTTTTTT; CDR3 protein: CSVQRGSSGKLFF
clone size: NA; J gene: TRBJ2-2; V gene: TRBV19; D gene: NA; CDR3 DNA: TGTGCCAGTAGTAACATGGGGAAGAACACCGGGGAGCTGTTTTTT; CDR3 protein: CASSNMGKNTGELFF
clone size: NA; J gene: TRBJ2-1; V gene: TRBV5-6; D gene: NA; CDR3 DNA: TGTGCCAGCAGCACCAAACTAATGGGGGGGCACCCCTACAATGAGCAGTTCTTC; CDR3 protein: CASSTKLMGGHPYNEQFF
clone size: NA; J gene: TRBJ2-2; V gene: TRBV2; D gene: NA; CDR3 DNA: TGTGCCAGCCGGGCAGGGGCGAACACCGGGGAGCTGTTTTTT; CDR3 protein: CASRAGANTGELFF
clone size: NA; J gene: TRBJ1-5; V gene: TRBV19; D gene: NA; CDR3 DNA: TGTGCCAGTAGCATCAGGGAGGGCAATCAGCCCCAGCATTTT; CDR3 protein: CASSIREGNQPQHF
clone size: NA; J gene: TRBJ2-7; V gene: TRBV21-1; D gene: NA; CDR3 DNA: TGTGCCAGCAGCACACAACCTTCGTCCGGGACAGGATTCCCGTATATGTACTTC; CDR3 protein: CASSTQPSSGTGFPYMYF
clone size: few; J gene: TRBJ1-6; V gene: TRBV19; D gene: TRBD1; CDR3 DNA: TGTGCCAGTAGAGGACAGGGGGAAAGTTCACCCCTCCACTTT; CDR3 protein: CASRGQGESSPLHF
clone size: NA; J gene: TRBJ2-1; V gene: TRBV7-2; D gene: NA; CDR3 DNA: TGTGCCAGCAGCTCCCGGGTCCTCCACAATGAGCAGTTCTTC; CDR3 protein: CASSSRVLHNEQFF
clone size: NA; J gene: TRBJ2-3; V gene: TRBV7-9; D gene: NA; CDR3 DNA: TGTGCCAGCAGCCGGCCCACAGATACGCAGTATTTT; CDR3 protein: CASSRPTDTQYF
clone size: once; J gene: TRBJ1-6; V gene: TRBV30; D gene: TRBD1; CDR3 DNA: TGTGCCTGGAGTGTGAACCCGGGACAGGGGGTTTATCATAATTCACCCCTCCACTTT; CDR3 protein: CAWSVNPGQGVYHNSPLHF
clone size: NA; J gene: TRBJ1-3; V gene: TRBV5-1; D gene: NA; CDR3 DNA: TGCGCCAGCAGGATTACTTCTGGAAACACCATATATTTT; CDR3 protein: CASRITSGNTIYF
clone size: few; J gene: TRBJ1-1; V gene: TRBV7-2; D gene: NA; CDR3 DNA: TGTGCCAGCAGCTCGTCAGGCCCTGGAGCTTTCTTT; CDR3 protein: CASSSSGPGAFF
clone size: NA; J gene: TRBJ1-2; V gene: TRBV19; D gene: NA; CDR3 DNA: TGTGCCAGTAGTATCGGGAGCGGCTACACCTTC; CDR3 protein: CASSIGSGYTF
clone size: NA; J gene: TRBJ1-1; V gene: TRBV9; D gene: NA; CDR3 DNA: TGTGCCAGCAGCTTCCGGACAGAGGGGACTGAAGCTTTCTTT; CDR3 protein: CASSFRTEGTEAFF
clone size: once; J gene: TRBJ2-5; V gene: TRBV12-5; D gene: TRBD2; CDR3 DNA: TGTGCGGACGCGGGGGGGTTTGAAGAGACCCAGTACTTC; CDR3 protein: CADAGGFEETQYF
clone size: NA; J gene: TRBJ2-1; V gene: TRBV7-2; D gene: TRBD1; CDR3 DNA: TGTGCCAGCAGTCTACAGGGGGCGATAGGTAATGAGCAGTTCTTC; CDR3 protein: CASSLQGAIGNEQFF
clone size: NA; J gene: TRBJ2-3; V gene: TRBV2; D gene: NA; CDR3 DNA: TGTGCCAGCAGTGTGGGCCGCACAGATACGCAGTATTTT; CDR3 protein: CASSVGRTDTQYF
clone size: NA; J gene: TRBJ1-1; V gene: TRBV5-1; D gene: NA; CDR3 DNA: TGCGCCAGCAGCTTAAGGGGCATGAACACTGAAGCTTTCTTT; CDR3 protein: CASSLRGMNTEAFF
clone size: NA; J gene: TRBJ1-5; V gene: TRBV18; D gene: NA; CDR3 DNA: TGTGCCAGCTCACCACCCTCCGCGTATCGCAATCAGCCCCAGCATTTT; CDR3 protein: CASSPPSAYRNQPQHF
clone size: NA; J gene: TRBJ1-2; V gene: TRBV7-9; D gene: NA; CDR3 DNA: TGTGCCAGCAGCTTCCGACAAGCTAACTATGGCTACACCTTC; CDR3 protein: CASSFRQANYGYTF
clone size: NA; J gene: TRBJ2-1; V gene: TRBV19; D gene: NA; CDR3 DNA: TGTGCCAGTATCAGGACTCCATCCAGCTCCTACAATGAGCAGTTCTTC; CDR3 protein: CASIRTPSSSYNEQFF
clone size: NA; J gene: TRBJ2-2; V gene: TRBV18; D gene: TRBD2; CDR3 DNA: TGTGCCAGCTCACTACTAGCGGACAACACCGGGGAGCTGTTTTTT; CDR3 protein: CASSLLADNTGELFF
clone size: NA; J gene: TRBJ1-3; V gene: TRBV21-1; D gene: NA; CDR3 DNA: TGTGCCAGCACCGCTTGGTCTGGAAACACCATATATTTT; CDR3 protein: CASTAWSGNTIYF